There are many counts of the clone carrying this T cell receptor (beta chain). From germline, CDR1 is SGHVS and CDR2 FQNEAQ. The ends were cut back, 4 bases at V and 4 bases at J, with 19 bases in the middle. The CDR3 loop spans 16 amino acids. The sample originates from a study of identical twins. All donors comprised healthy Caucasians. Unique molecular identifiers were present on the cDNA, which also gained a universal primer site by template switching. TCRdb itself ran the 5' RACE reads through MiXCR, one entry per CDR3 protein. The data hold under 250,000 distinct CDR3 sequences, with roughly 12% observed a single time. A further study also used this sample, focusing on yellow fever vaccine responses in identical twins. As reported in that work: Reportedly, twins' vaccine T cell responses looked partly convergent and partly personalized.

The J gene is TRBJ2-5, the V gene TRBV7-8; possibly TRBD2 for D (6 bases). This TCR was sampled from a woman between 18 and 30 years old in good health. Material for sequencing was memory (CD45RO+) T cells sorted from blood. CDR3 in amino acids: CASSSTGTPQGETQYF. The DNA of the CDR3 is TGTGCCAGCAGCTCTACCGGGACTCCCCAGGGAGAGACCCAGTACTTC.